The next 17 T cell receptor beta chains were all read from a single sample in a study of blood T cell repertoires in COVID-19. The method was immunoSEQ multiplex PCR; TCRdb's version includes in-frame clones alone and lacks a portion of them. The sample records some 350,000 clones, around four fifths being singletons. Sequencing input: peripheral blood. The receptor source for this set is a man in his thirties or forties with active or convalescent COVID-19.

The chain employs TRBV5-3 and TRBJ1-5; 7 nucleotides line up with TRBD1. TRBV5-3 carries the ORF label, with uncertain function. This CDR3 contains 15 residues. Germline trimming cut 2 bases from V and 7 bases from J; bases unmatched to any gene: 9. The CDR3 protein is CARSLQGNVEQPQHF. In DNA form, the CDR3 reads TGTGCCAGAAGCTTACAGGGGAATGTCGAGCAGCCCCAGCATTTT.

The chain links TRBV11-3 to TRBJ2-7; weak D call: TRBD1 (5 bases). The CDR3 contains 12 residues. V gave up 1 base and J gave up 6 bases, with 7 bases separating them. Germline CDR1 reads SGHNT; CDR2 reads YENEEA. In DNA form, the CDR3 reads TGTGCCAGCAGCTTAGGACAGTTCGAGCAGTACTTC. Translation gives CASSLGQFEQYF.

This clone was observed a handful of times. The chain recombines TRBV27 with TRBJ2-1; tentative D call: TRBD1 (5 bases). The germline CDR1 and CDR2 sequences are MNHEY and SMNVEV (reference sequence). Trimming removed 2 bases from V and 4 bases from J, with 12 bases in between. The CDR3 spans 15 residues. This CDR3 is CASSLGREGYNEQFF. CDR3 in DNA: TGTGCCAGCAGTTTAGGCAGGGAAGGTTACAATGAGCAGTTCTTC.

The CDR3 reads CASSVFSRGSGELFF. The DNA for the CDR3 is TGTGCCAGCAGCGTATTCTCTCGAGGGAGCGGGGAGCTGTTTTTT. The J gene is TRBJ2-2, the V gene TRBV9; a possible D gene is TRBD2 (5 bases). V gave up 1 base and J gave up 7 bases, with 14 bases separating them. The CDR3 contains 15 residues. CDR1 SGDLS and CDR2 YYNGEE come from the germline V gene.

The J gene is TRBJ1-4, the V gene TRBV7-2; 12 bases match TRBD1. The V gene's germline CDR1 is SGHTA and CDR2 FQGNSA. With 6 bases clipped from V and 8 bases from J, the junction kept 7 bases outside the gene matches. The CDR3 loop spans 15 amino acids. The DNA of the CDR3 is TGTGCCAGCAGTTCCGGGACAGGGGGCCAAGAAAAACTGTTTTTT. The encoded protein is CASSSGTGGQEKLFF.

This sequence joins TRBV28 and TRBJ1-2, with 10 positions matching TRBD1. The CDR3 loop spans 15 amino acids. V dropped 1 base and J dropped 4; count of bases not matched to a gene: 3. The germline V gene has CDR1 MDHEN and CDR2 SYDVKM. The CDR3 region has the DNA TGTGCCAGCAGTTTATCCGGACAGGGGGTCTATGGCTACACCTTC. Amino acids: CASSLSGQGVYGYTF.

This sequence joins TRBV7-9 and TRBJ1-1; a weak D match, TRBD1 (5 bases). Germline-derived CDR1 and CDR2 are SEHNR and FQNEAQ (reference sequence). V shed 10 bases and J shed 0 bases, with 15 bases lying between them. The CDR3 sequence is 14 residues long. CDR3 sequence: CATGPRGMNTEAFF. The CDR3 DNA is TGTGCCACCGGCCCGCGGGGGATGAACACTGAAGCTTTCTTT. The entire variable domain, with the rest obtained from reference TRBV7-9 and TRBJ1-1, is as follows: DTGVSQNPRHKITKRGQNVTFRCDPISEHNRLYWYRQTLGQGPEFLTYFQNEAQLEKSRLLSDRFSAERPKGSFSTLEIQRTEQGDSAMYLCATGPRGMNTEAFFGQGTRLTVV.

The rearrangement joins TRBV30 to TRBJ2-3; TRBD2 matches 8 bases. The CDR3 spans 16 residues. V shed 2 bases and J 2 bases; nucleotides not matched to a gene: 9. The germline CDR1 and CDR2 sequences are GTSNPN and SVGIG (reference sequence). The CDR3 nucleotides read TGTGCCTGGAGTACGGTCGTAGCGGGGTACACAGATACGCAGTATTTT. Amino acids: CAWSTVVAGYTDTQYF.

The chain recombines TRBV2 with TRBJ1-1; TRBD1 agrees at 8 bases. V lost 7 bases and J lost 1; bases outside the gene matches: 5. The CDR3 spans 14 residues. Germline CDR1 is SNHLY and CDR2 is FYNNEI. In DNA, the CDR3 is TGTGCCAGCACCCCGCAGGGGGCGAACACTGAAGCTTTCTTT. Residues: CASTPQGANTEAFF.

The chain has TRBV4-2 and TRBJ2-1; 8 nucleotides align to TRBD2. Germline V CDR1 and CDR2: LGHNA, YNFKEQ. V shed 0 bases, J shed 8 bases, and the junction held 12 bases outside the gene matches. The CDR3 is 17 amino acids. The CDR3 coding sequence is TGTGCCAGCAGCCAAGAGGGAGGCAGCGGGAGCTGGGATGAGCAGTTCTTC. Encoded protein: CASSQEGGSGSWDEQFF.

The J gene is TRBJ2-1, the V gene TRBV19; 11 bases align to TRBD2. There are 14 residues in the CDR3. Trimming took 2 bases from V and 9 from J; bases not matched to a gene: 3. CDR1 is LNHDA and CDR2 is SQIVND in the germline V gene (reference sequence). The CDR3 protein is CASSISLAGGEQFF. The CDR3 coding sequence is TGTGCCAGTAGTATAAGCCTAGCGGGGGGTGAGCAGTTCTTC.

This clone was detected only a few times. The J gene is TRBJ1-4, the V gene TRBV25-1; TRBD1 aligns across 9 bases. Germline loops: CDR1 MGHDK, CDR2 SYGVNS. The J segment lost 7 bases and the V segment lost 8 bases, leaving 5 bases of the junction unmatched. The CDR3 covers 13 residues. The CDR3 DNA reads as TGTGCCAGCGGAACAGGGGGCCTTGAAAAACTGTTTTTT. Translation: CASGTGGLEKLFF. Full variable domain (remainder filled in from reference TRBV25-1 and TRBJ1-4): EADIYQTPRYLVIGTGKKITLECSQTMGHDKMYWYQQDPGMELHLIHYSYGVNSTEKGDLSSESTVSRIRTEHFPLTLESARPSHTSQYLCASGTGGLEKLFFGSGTQLSVL.

The chain combines TRBV4-3 with TRBJ2-5; perhaps TRBD2 as D (5 bases). V was shortened by 0 bases and J by 5 bases, with 13 bases between the two germline ends. This CDR3 region has 15 residues. From germline, CDR1 is LGHNA and CDR2 YSLEER. The CDR3 nucleotides read TGCGCCAGCAGCCAAGAAGCGGAGCGCGGCGAGACCCAGTACTTC. As protein: CASSQEAERGETQYF.

The genes are TRBV7-2 and TRBJ2-3, with D perhaps matching TRBD2 (6 bases). The germline gives CDR1 SGHTA, CDR2 FQGNSA. The CDR3 consists of 14 residues. V was pared by 5 bases and J by 6 bases, with 15 bases between. The CDR3, as DNA: TGTGCCAGCAGCCCAAGCCGGAGGGCCGATACGCAGTATTTT. It translates to CASSPSRRADTQYF.

This sequence joins TRBV2 and TRBJ2-1; 9 positions agree with TRBD2. The CDR3 has 15 amino acids. Germline CDR1 SNHLY, CDR2 FYNNEI. V trimming: 2 bases; J trimming: 8 bases; junction bases outside the gene matches: 7. The CDR3 nucleotides are TGTGCCAGCAGTGAAAGATTAGCGGGAGATGATGAGCAGTTCTTC. Amino acid sequence: CASSERLAGDDEQFF.

V is TRBV7-3 and J is TRBJ1-6; weak D call: TRBD1 (6 bases). The length of the CDR3 is 15 residues. Germline CDR1 reads SGHTA; CDR2 reads FQGTGA. V was trimmed by 3 bases and J by 8 bases, leaving 14 bases between them. The CDR3 bases are TGTGCCAGCAGCTTCCAGGGGCCGGCTCATTCACCCCTCCACTTT. This translates into CASSFQGPAHSPLHF.

The chain joins TRBV21-1 to TRBJ2-7; the DNA was not used to check the table's D call, TRBD2. TRBV21-1 is designated a pseudogene. CDR3 length: 15 amino acids. The CDR3 region has the DNA TGTGCCAGCAGCACTCCCAGCGGGAGGGGGGGCGAGCAGTACTTC. It specifies CASSTPSGRGGEQYF.